A selection of T cell receptor beta chains follows, all from one sample in a study of type 1 regulatory T cells. No antigen is known for these receptors. MiXCR, run by TCRdb on the reads, gives a single entry per CDR3 protein. This table has roughly 71,000 distinct CDR3 sequences, less than 25% appearing once. Sequencing was carried out using cultured type 1 regulatory T (Tr1) cells, either the whole culture or a sorted fraction (not recorded which). The source is a human donor in good health. CDR3s include the opening cysteine and the closing phenylalanine or tryptophan. A D gene is named only where the DNA matches it firmly. Size values are once, few and many counts, or a class for expanded clones, and some rows have none.

j_gene | v_gene | abundance | d_gene | CDR3nt | CDR3aa
TRBJ2-5 | TRBV20-1 | NA | NA | TGCAGTGCTAGTGGCAGGGACCAAGAGACCCAGTACTTC | CSASGRDQETQYF
TRBJ2-7 | TRBV7-2 | NA | NA | TGTGCCAGCAGCTTAGCTAACGAGCAGTACTTC | CASSLANEQYF
TRBJ2-1 | TRBV11-1 | NA | NA | TGTGCCAGGAGGGGCCGAGGGAACTCCTACAATGAGCAGTTTTTC | CARRGRGNSYNEQFF
TRBJ2-7 | TRBV18 | NA | TRBD2 | TGTGCCAGCTCACTGGGACTAGCGGGAGGTTCCTACGAGCAGTACTTC | CASSLGLAGGSYEQYF
TRBJ2-1 | TRBV20-1 | medium-sized | NA | TGCAGTGCTAGAGTTCAAGCGGGTTACAATGAGCAGTTCTTC | CSARVQAGYNEQFF
TRBJ2-7 | TRBV23-1 | NA | TRBD2 | TGCGCCAGCAGTCAACCTAGCGGGGGGTCCCACGAGCAGTACTTC | CASSQPSGGSHEQYF
TRBJ1-6 | TRBV5-6 | NA | NA | TGTGCCAGCAGCTTGAGCGTCAAGGGAGAGAATTCACCCCTCCACTTT | CASSLSVKGENSPLHF
TRBJ2-1 | TRBV12-3/TRBV12-4 | NA | NA | TGTGCCAGCAGTTTAGGTGGGGGACGGGATGAGCAGTTCTTC | CASSLGGGRDEQFF
TRBJ2-7 | TRBV20-1 | few | NA | TGCAGTGCTAACCGTGGCGGGCGCTACGAGCAGTACTTC | CSANRGGRYEQYF
TRBJ2-1 | TRBV12-3/TRBV12-4 | few | TRBD1 | TGTGCCAGCAGACGGACAGGGTACAATGAGCAGTTCTTC | CASRRTGYNEQFF
TRBJ1-6 | TRBV10-3 | few | NA | TGTGCCATCTCGGGGGGAGACTCACCCCTCCACTTT | CAISGGDSPLHF
TRBJ2-2 | TRBV5-4 | few | NA | TGTGCCAGCAGCTGGGGCAGGGCCTTGGGGGAGCTGTTTTTT | CASSWGRALGELFF
TRBJ2-3 | TRBV20-1 | NA | TRBD2 | TGCAGTGCTAGTCCCAGCGGGAGGCCAGATACGCAGTATTTT | CSASPSGRPDTQYF
TRBJ1-1 | TRBV20-1 | few | NA | TGCAGTGCTAGAGAAAGGGGAACGAACACTGAAGCTTTCTTT | CSARERGTNTEAFF
TRBJ2-6 | TRBV19 | few | NA | TGTGCCAGTATTGAGGGTAGCTCTGGGGCCAACGTCCTGACTTTC | CASIEGSSGANVLTF
TRBJ2-7 | TRBV12-2 | few | NA | TGTGCAAGTCGCTTAGCTTGGAGACTAGCGGACTCCTACGAGCAGTACTTC | CASRLAWRLADSYEQYF
TRBJ2-1 | TRBV7-8 | few | NA | TGTGCCAGCAGCTTAGGGGTCCCCCAAGCGCGCTCCTACAATGAGCAGTTCTTC | CASSLGVPQARSYNEQFF
TRBJ2-3 | TRBV20-1 | NA | NA | TGCAGTGCTAGAGATCAAGGGGGAGGCACAGATACGCAGTATTTT | CSARDQGGGTDTQYF
TRBJ2-5 | TRBV5-5 | NA | NA | TGTGCCAGCAGCTTGGACTATCCTAAAGAGACCCAGTACTTC | CASSLDYPKETQYF
TRBJ2-7 | TRBV28 | NA | NA | TGTGCCAGCAGATCTGCGGGCGTAAGCTCCTACGAGCAGTACTTC | CASRSAGVSSYEQYF
TRBJ2-1 | TRBV12-3/TRBV12-4 | few | NA | TGTGCCAGCACTTTCCCCGTGGGTATTTCCTACAATGAGCAGTTCTTC | CASTFPVGISYNEQFF
TRBJ2-7 | TRBV20-1 | NA | NA | TGCAGTGCTAGGGGGCGCGATGGTTCCCACGAGCAGTACTTC | CSARGRDGSHEQYF
TRBJ2-2 | TRBV5-1 | NA | NA | TGCGCCGGCAGCTTGACCGGGGAAAACACCGGGGAGCTGTTTTTT | CAGSLTGENTGELFF
TRBJ1-1 | TRBV20-1 | many | NA | TGCAGTGCTAGAGAAACCACTGAAGCTTTCTTT | CSARETTEAFF
TRBJ2-3 | TRBV20-1 | few | NA | TGCAGTGCTAGGGGTCAGAATGAGCAGTTCTTT | CSARGQNEQFF
TRBJ1-6 | TRBV3-1 | NA | NA | TGTGCCAGCAGCCAACGTGGGGAAACAGGTTCTCATTCACCCCTCCACTTT | CASSQRGETGSHSPLHF
TRBJ2-7 | TRBV4-3 | NA | TRBD1 | TGCGCCAGCAGCCAAGTGTCGGGGACAGGGCGGCGCGAGCAGTACTTC | CASSQVSGTGRREQYF
TRBJ2-2 | TRBV5-1 | NA | NA | TGCGCCAGCAGCTTCGACCCTATCACCGGGGAGCTGTTTTTT | CASSFDPITGELFF
TRBJ2-5 | TRBV29-1 | few | TRBD2 | TGCAGCGCACGGACTAGTACCGAGACCCAGTACTTC | CSARTSTETQYF
TRBJ2-2 | TRBV4-3 | NA | NA | TGTGCCAGCAGCCAACGGGACTTTAACACCGGGGAGCTGTTTTTT | CASSQRDFNTGELFF
TRBJ1-1 | TRBV9 | NA | NA | TGTGCCAGCAGCGCCCATACGAACACTGAAGCTTTCTTT | CASSAHTNTEAFF
TRBJ2-6 | TRBV5-1 | few | NA | TGCGCCAGCAGCTTAATGCCTGGGGCCAACGTCCTGACTTTC | CASSLMPGANVLTF
TRBJ1-1 | TRBV18 | NA | NA | TGTGCCAGCTCGTCAGGGAGAATGAACACTGAAGCTTTCTTT | CASSSGRMNTEAFF
TRBJ2-7 | TRBV20-1 | NA | TRBD2 | TGCAGTGCACAAGTAGCGGGAGCCCCCTACGAGCAGTACTTC | CSAQVAGAPYEQYF
TRBJ1-2 | TRBV7-9 | few | NA | TGTGCCAGCAGCTTCAATAGGGGCTACACCTTC | CASSFNRGYTF
TRBJ1-5 | TRBV6-6 | once | NA | TGTGCCAGCAGTTACTCCGGGATCAATCAGCCCCAGCATTTT | CASSYSGINQPQHF
TRBJ2-7 | TRBV11-2 | few | NA | TGTGCCAGCAGCCCCGACAGTCTAGCTGGCTACGAGCAGTACTTC | CASSPDSLAGYEQYF
TRBJ2-1 | TRBV7-9 | few | NA | TGTGCCAGCAGCCCCAGAGGATGGACAGCAAACAATGAGCAGTTCTTC | CASSPRGWTANNEQFF
TRBJ1-6 | TRBV7-2 | NA | TRBD1 | TGTGCCAGCAGCCAAACCGGGACAGGGTCTTCACTCCTCCACTTT | CASSQTGTGSSLLHF
TRBJ1-2 | TRBV7-3 | few | TRBD1 | TGTGCCAGCAGCCGCAAGACAGGGCCACTCTATGGCTACACCTTC | CASSRKTGPLYGYTF
TRBJ2-7 | TRBV3-1 | few | TRBD2 | TGTGCCAGCAGCCAACTAGCGGGGCCCTACGAGCAGTACTTC | CASSQLAGPYEQYF
TRBJ1-4 | TRBV5-6 | NA | TRBD1 | TGTGCCAGCAGCTTCTTCGGACAGGGCGATGATGAAAAACTGTTTTTT | CASSFFGQGDDEKLFF
TRBJ1-6 | TRBV9 | NA | NA | TGTGCCAGCAGCGCAAACCGGGAGCGCTATAATTCACCCCTCCACTTT | CASSANRERYNSPLHF
TRBJ2-1 | TRBV20-1 | few | TRBD2 | TGCAGTGCTAGAGTGGAAAGCGGGAGAAGGCGTGAGCAGTTCTTC | CSARVESGRRREQFF
TRBJ2-7 | TRBV15 | few | TRBD1 | TGTGCCACCAGCCCCGGGACAGGTTTTTACGAGCAGTACTTC | CATSPGTGFYEQYF
TRBJ2-7 | TRBV20-1 | NA | NA | TGCAGTGCCGGGCAGACTAGTGTCCGTCCCTACGAGCAGTACTTC | CSAGQTSVRPYEQYF
TRBJ2-3 | TRBV7-2 | few | NA | TGTGCCAGCAGCTTAGCCCCAGAAGGCACAGATACGCAGTATTTT | CASSLAPEGTDTQYF
TRBJ1-1 | TRBV27 | NA | NA | TGTGCCAGCACCCCGCCGGGGTTGGCTGAAGCTTTCTTT | CASTPPGLAEAFF